This T cell receptor (beta chain) was sequenced for a study of blood T cell repertoires in COVID-19. For the study at large: The samples span acute and convalescent COVID-19 from the United States, Italy and Spain. The cDNA or gDNA used as material had been derived from T cells, B-cell-depleted T cells, or PBMCs.

This CDR3 region has 16 residues. Trimming cost V 5 bases and J 2 bases, with 18 bases left between them. Germline V gene lookup returns CDR1 LNHDA and CDR2 SQIVND (reference sequence). As originally analysed: From reference gene primer amplification, estimates of nucleated cell counts were derived. The data were produced by immunoSEQ multiplex PCR, yet TCRdb's version contains in-frame clones alone and is incomplete. Clone size and V and J calls were adopted from that table, with D and trimming inferred from the DNA. In the table there are around 190,000 clones, 88% of which are singletons. This chain uses TRBV19 with TRBJ1-2; the D gene is possibly TRBD1 (6 bases). Sequencing was done on a sample of peripheral blood. The source of this sequence is a human donor in a cohort sampled during active COVID-19. The CDR3: CASSPPTGQRNYGYTF. DNA for the CDR3: TGTGCCAGTAGTCCACCGACCGGACAGAGAAACTATGGCTACACCTTC.